Below, 15 T cell receptor beta chains from the same sample are listed, as sequenced in a study of blood T cell repertoires in COVID-19. The assay was immunoSEQ multiplex PCR, and TCRdb's table has in-frame clones only and misses some. The sample holds 130,000 or so clones, 75% to 90% seen once. Sequencing was carried out using peripheral blood. These receptors all come from a man between 45 and 60 years old with active COVID-19.

The CDR3 protein is CASSYGLGYEQYF. The CDR3 DNA sequence: TGTGCCAGCAGTTACGGTCTCGGCTACGAGCAGTACTTC. The chain uses TRBV6-5 and TRBJ2-7; D is ambiguous. This CDR3 has 13 residues. Trimming shortened V by 2 bases and J by 3 bases, and 8 bases separated the two germline ends. In germline, CDR1 is MNHEY, CDR2 SVGAGI.

The V call is TRBV3-1 (or the pseudogene TRBV3-2), the J call TRBJ2-5; 11 nucleotides match TRBD2. V gave up 6 bases and J gave up 5 bases; unmatched junction bases: 5. CDR3 length: 14 residues. The germline V gene encodes CDR1 LGHDT and CDR2 YNNKEL (reference sequence). CDR3 region: CASRQIAGGETQYF. The CDR3 nucleotides read TGTGCCAGCAGGCAAATAGCGGGGGGGGAGACCCAGTACTTC.

The count of this clone is one. This chain joins TRBV10-3 and TRBJ2-6; no definite D call. CDR1 ENHRY and CDR2 SYGVKD come from the germline V gene. Between the trimmed V and J ends, which lost 0 bases and 2 bases, there was a span of 5 bases. The CDR3 is 15 amino acids. The DNA of the CDR3 is TGTGCCATCAGTGAGTCGCTAACTGGGGCCAACGTCCTGACTTTC. Translation gives CAISESLTGANVLTF.

The chain joins TRBV6-5 to TRBJ1-5; 7 bases are shared with TRBD1. The CDR3 spans 15 residues. V shed 4 bases and J 4 bases; nucleotides not matched to a gene: 7. The V gene's germline CDR1 is MNHEY and CDR2 SVGAGI. This CDR3 is CASSSATGWNQPQHF. Written as DNA, the CDR3 is TGTGCCAGCAGTTCAGCGACAGGGTGGAATCAGCCCCAGCATTTT.

V and J are TRBV5-1 and TRBJ2-7; possible D gene TRBD2, 5 bases. Trimming removed 5 bases from V and 2 bases from J, with 17 bases in between. This CDR3 has 15 residues. Germline V gene data show CDR1 as SGHRS and CDR2 as YFSETQ. CDR3 nucleotide sequence: TGCGCCAGCAGACCTGACTGGACTGCTCCCTACGAGCAGTACTTC. Translation gives CASRPDWTAPYEQYF.

This chain links TRBV27 with TRBJ2-3; 8 positions agree with TRBD2. This CDR3 has 15 residues. The ends lost 8 bases at V and 3 bases at J; junction bases unmatched: 10. Germline assignment: CDR1 MNHEY and CDR2 SMNVEV (reference sequence). The CDR3 DNA reads TGTGCCAGCCGAAGGGAAAAGCGGGGGACAGATACGCAGTATTTT. Encoded protein: CASRREKRGTDTQYF.

This clone was observed a single time. The genes are TRBV20-1 and TRBJ2-1, with D tentatively TRBD2 (5 bases). Germline loops: CDR1 DFQATT, CDR2 SNEGSKA (reference sequence). Trimming removed 2 bases from V and 13 bases from J, with 12 bases in between. The CDR3 has 11 residues. CDR3 sequence reads: CSARRDSYQFF. The CDR3 nucleotides read TGCAGTGCTAGACGGGATTCCTACCAGTTCTTC.

CDR3 bases: TGCGCCAGCAGCTTGGCCGGGGGGAAGAACACTGAAGCTTTCTTT. This codes for CASSLAGGKNTEAFF. The rearrangement links TRBV5-1 to TRBJ1-1; D might be TRBD1 (5 bases). V dropped 0 bases and J dropped 1 base, with 10 bases sitting between them. CDR3 length: 15 amino acids. The germline V gene has CDR1 SGHRS and CDR2 YFSETQ.

This chain uses TRBV30 with TRBJ1-2; TRBD1 matches 8 bases. This CDR3 region has 14 residues. Trimming cost V 4 bases and J 6 bases; bases outside gene matches: 10. Germline assignment: CDR1 GTSNPN and CDR2 SVGIG (reference sequence). In nucleotides, the CDR3 is TGTGCCTGGATCCAGCCCGGGACAGGCCATGGCTACACCTTC. Translated: CAWIQPGTGHGYTF.

J is TRBJ1-1 and V is TRBV2; D is possibly TRBD1 (5 bases). Germline values: CDR1 SNHLY, CDR2 FYNNEI. Deletions cut 2 bases from V and 2 bases from J, with 12 bases between. The length of the CDR3 is 15 residues. CDR3 amino acids: CASSEQGAPNTEAFF. The CDR3 nucleotides are TGTGCCAGCAGTGAACAAGGGGCACCCAACACTGAAGCTTTCTTT.

Here the CDR3 reads CASSKTIGGSDEQYF. CDR3 bases: TGTGCCAGCAGCAAAACGATCGGGGGGTCCGACGAGCAGTACTTC. The rearrangement uses TRBV7-6 and TRBJ2-7; 7 bases are a match to TRBD2. The CDR3 consists of 15 residues. Germline CDR1 and CDR2: SGHVS and FNYEAQ. With 5 bases clipped from V and 5 bases from J, the junction kept 12 bases outside the gene matches.

By sample fraction, this clone is medium-sized. The gene calls are TRBV9 and TRBJ2-2, with D unclear. Germline CDR1 reads SGDLS; CDR2 reads YYNGEE. V dropped 0 bases and J dropped 6 bases, with 9 bases sitting between them. This CDR3 region has 14 residues. CDR3 sequence reads: CASSVAGSPGELFF. As DNA, the CDR3 is TGTGCCAGCAGCGTAGCAGGTTCACCCGGGGAGCTGTTTTTT. The full variable domain, completed using reference TRBV9 and TRBJ2-2, is DSGVTQTPKHLITATGQRVTLRCSPRSGDLSVYWYQQSLDQGLQFLIQYYNGEERAKGNILERFSAQQFPDLHSELNLSSLELGDSALYFCASSVAGSPGELFFGEGSRLTVL.

V and J are TRBV5-5 and TRBJ1-2, with D tentatively TRBD1 (6 bases). With 4 bases removed from V and 6 bases from J, the gap between germline ends came to 22 bases. Germline assignment: CDR1 SGHKS and CDR2 YYEKEE (reference sequence). CDR3 length: 16 amino acids. The CDR3: CASSTSPGGRKDGYTF. The CDR3 DNA is TGTGCCAGCAGCACCTCCCCGGGGGGGCGGAAGGATGGCTACACCTTC.

J is TRBJ2-5 and V is TRBV29-1; D is unresolved. V lost 4 bases and J lost 4, with 16 bases in between. The CDR3 consists of 14 residues. Looked up from germline, CDR1 is SQVTM and CDR2 is ANQGSEA. The CDR3 sequence: CSVVYSAVGETQYF. The CDR3, as DNA: TGCAGCGTTGTTTATTCCGCGGTTGGAGAGACCCAGTACTTC.

This chain connects TRBV18 to TRBJ1-2; D uncertain. Trimming stripped 3 bases from V and 2 bases from J, with 7 bases between. The CDR3 is made up of 13 amino acids. Germline V gives CDR1 KGHSH, CDR2 LQKENI. As DNA, the CDR3 is TGTGCCAGCTCACCGGACTGGAACTATGGCTACACCTTC. It specifies CASSPDWNYGYTF.